This T cell receptor (beta chain) was observed in a study of cytomegalovirus exposure and HLA in healthy donors (dated by TCRdb to about 2017). Notes on the research overall: An earlier analysis of approximately 640 of the donors reported 250 to 350 Gb of sequence data and 117 million unique TCR beta sequences from about 179 million T cells. An early release that covered some 640 HLA-typed donors contained approximately 320 gigabases of sequencing data and approximately 85 million unique TCR sequences. The genetic ancestry cluster associated with self-reported Caucasian donors included 70% to 85% of the approximately 400 genotyped donors. The study aimed to test whether signatures of past pathogen exposure could be identified by cataloging public T cell receptors. The study profiled the T cell repertoires of about 720 subjects by immunosequencing and related them to cytomegalovirus serostatus. Along with the roughly 710-subject first cohort, a separate validation cohort of over a hundred different subjects was used. To predict cytomegalovirus infection status, the study combined high-throughput TCR immunosequencing, statistical association of individual TCRs with disease status, and machine learning. A later analysis re-examined previously published TCR beta repertoires from more than 650 donors and added high-resolution HLA genotyping to investigate patterns of TCR occurrence. The later analysis used no new phenotypic data to find candidate immune exposures, relying instead on TCR beta sequences and their occurrence across donors. To decide whether each TCR beta V gene segment behaved as functional or pseudogenic, an earlier analysis of over 500 of the donors relied on high-throughput TCR beta sequencing. Donor age, sex, ethnicity and CMV serostatus were compiled together with the repertoire data. Genome-wide SNP genotypes for about 65% of the 666 donors were used in a later genetic analysis, which treated that subset as a discovery cohort. All discovery cohort repertoires had been generated on a single sequencing platform. HLA typing included class I and class II loci at four-digit resolution. Typing coverage varied by locus: about 620-640 donors for A, B, C, DRB1 and DQB1; 522 for DQA1; more than 600 for DPA1; 450 to 480 for DPB1. Five DR-DQ haplotypes were treated as single units for association and clustering because of strong linkage in the cohort. Among a few hundred genotyped donors of the cohort, an average of about 240,000 unique TCR beta nucleotide sequences were sequenced per donor, roughly 18% of them non-productive.

The CDR3 sequence holds 12 residues, the cysteine and phenylalanine included. Here the CDR3 DNA is all that survives: 36 bases in frame from base 1. Per the germline V gene, SNHLY is the CDR1 and FYNNEI is the CDR2. Cut back by 5 bases and 7 bases, the V and J ends lie 6 bases apart. The cohort was made up of hundreds of healthy bone marrow donors. At the time of sampling, all cohort members were nominally healthy, though unrecorded immune exposures were likely present. The donor was CMV seropositive and belonged to the group of more than 250 seropositive cohort members. A peripheral blood sample was provided by each donor, and peripheral blood mononuclear cells were used for TCR beta sequencing. The Qiagen DNeasy Blood Extraction Kit was used to extract genomic DNA from the blood cell samples. As concerns this clone: Its antigen is currently not known. One base away there is no much larger clone; base qualities are not given.

The library was prepared using the immunoSEQ multiplex PCR assay. For the multiplex PCR, a mixture combining 60 forward primers for TCR Vbeta segments and 13 reverse primers for TCR Jbeta segments was used. A multiplex PCR assay on genomic DNA amplified the CDR3 region of rearranged TCR beta genes. Amplified TCR beta libraries were sequenced as 87-base-pair reads on the Illumina HiSeq System. In the source study's methods: In a later analysis, tens of millions of unique TCR beta chains were counted across the roughly 610 repertoires, and approximately 11 million of these chains were shared by at least two donors. Raw reads were error-corrected and collapsed into unique sequences by a nearest-neighbor algorithm in which closely related sequences were merged to remove PCR and sequencing errors. V, D and J gene segments were assigned by aligning CDR3 sequences to IMGT reference sequences. For a sequence to be retained, a match of at least six nucleotides was required to both a V gene segment and a J gene segment. Rearrangements were classified as productive when the CDR3 lacked stop codons and remained in frame with V and J, and all other rearrangements were classified as non-productive. Following IMGT convention, CDR3 was defined as the stretch from the second conserved V-encoded cysteine up to the conserved J-encoded phenylalanine. Sequences without an unambiguous match to a single V gene segment were excluded from the earlier analysis of about 600 of the donors. An earlier analysis of just under 600 of the donors called V segments functional above 56.7% productive rearrangements and segregating when the between-donor standard deviation exceeded 5%. A statistical classification framework was built for diagnosing cytomegalovirus status from the catalog of TCR beta chain sequences. In a later analysis, TCR nucleotide sequences were compared against IMGT/GENE-DB human TR gene sequences so that V and J genes could be assigned. A later analysis assigned CDR3 sequences and most-parsimonious VDJ recombination scenarios with the TCRdist pipeline. In a later analysis, each TCR beta chain was defined by its CDR3 amino acid sequence together with its V-gene family, and reads lacking a unique V-gene family were excluded. In a later analysis, approximately 590 highly shared, low-generation-probability nucleotide sequences were removed to address suspected cross-contamination and a sequencing artifact. In a later analysis, a clonal expansion index for each public chain was calculated from normalized within-repertoire ranks of inferred template counts. In a later analysis, generation probabilities were computed using a VDJ recombination model fitted to out-of-frame rearrangements, and the results were checked against IGoR. In a later analysis, hypergeometric tests were used to score TCR-TCR, TCR-HLA and TCR-CMV co-occurrence, with a repertoire-size bias correction applied to TCR pairs. False discovery rates were estimated in a later analysis by permuting HLA or CMV assignments 20 times. In a later analysis, co-occurring TCRs were grouped using DBSCAN, with TCRdist sequence similarity added in when clustering inside HLA-allele-positive subsets. Repertoires with fewer than 30,000 or more than 120,000 public chains were left out of co-occurrence clustering, as were five repertoires with anomalous nucleotide sharing. Here the immuneACCESS table is served through TCRdb, limited to in-frame sequences with V and J called. Missing clones are a known gap in these copies; in checked studies unresolved V genes cover under half, and the rest lacks a known reason. The D gene and trimming were derived from the DNA, and the V and J assignments and clone size from that table. This sample lists approximately 89,000 clones; less than 65% were detected once. About 5% of the sample goes to the ten largest clones.

What the work shows at the level of the full study, not this receptor alone: The authors suggested that the approach could potentially be generalized to other disease states and immunological phenotypes. The cohort was sequenced for TCR beta chains only, and without alpha or paired-chain data the features that could be detected were limited. Strong co-occurrence of HLA alleles, especially DR and DQ, made assigning TCR associations to individual alleles difficult. A total of 150 to 200 TCR beta chains were listed by the study as associated with cytomegalovirus. A later analysis associated 17,000 or so TCR beta sequences with specific HLA alleles at a false discovery rate of 0.05. The classifier was reported to diagnose cytomegalovirus status with high specificity and sensitivity in both the original cohort and the validation cohort. A few of the identified cytomegalovirus-associated TCR beta chains were confirmed in vitro to be specific for cytomegalovirus antigens. An earlier analysis of approximately 530 of the donors showed that most TCR beta V segments appeared in productive rearrangements either about 87% or about 30% of the time, which broadly matched IMGT annotations. In a later analysis, the rate of TCR association differed among HLA loci, with DRB1 alleles having the most associated TCRs and HLA-C alleles having the fewest. CMV serostatus was the only immune exposure information available for the cohort. According to a later analysis, most CMV-associated TCR beta chains appeared to be HLA-restricted, and the HLA associations seemed to be driven largely by CMV exposure. HLA typing was unavailable for some donors at each locus, so association tests used only the typed subset. Across donors, most TCR sequences were observed very rarely, whereas some public TCRs were present in many individuals. Presence/absence analyses assumed roughly uniform sequencing depth across donors, an assumption that may not hold. Because counts were too low, roughly 17 rarely observed V segments, including chromosome 9 orphons, were left out of the earlier analysis of roughly 600 of the donors. Correlated functional status among segregating V segments might reflect linkage disequilibrium, but an unknown experimental factor could not be ruled out. A cluster of highly shared sequence variants was judged likely to represent a technical artifact of the sequencing pipeline. In a later analysis, HLA-associated TCR beta chains showed more clonal expansion and lower generation probabilities than non-associated chains that were equally common. A further reported finding was that TCR beta sequences accurately predicted the HLA-A and HLA-B alleles for most subjects in the first cohort. According to a later genetic analysis, donors in an Asian-associated ancestry cluster had fewer N-insertions in productive TCRs than the approximately 630-donor mean. A later genetic analysis associated a missense DCLRE1C variant with V-gene and J-gene trimming of TCR beta chains, and an independent cohort replicated the association. A later analysis reported that several top co-occurrence clusters appeared linked to parvovirus B19, influenza, CMV and Epstein-Barr virus. Because the 87-base-pair reads could not distinguish some IMGT-functional V segments, including TRBV6-2 and TRBV6-3, those segments were excluded.

This clonotype was sampled from a woman between 25 and 40 years old in good health and CMV-seropositive. Source material: PBMCs. Recombination connected TRBV2 to TRBJ1-6; no confident D gene assignment can be made. The sequenced DNA: TGTGCCAGCAGTTACAGCAATTCACCCCTCCACTTT. Its protein is CASSYSNSPLHF.